This T cell receptor beta chain emerged from a study of blood T cells in healthy people across ages. Study outcomes and limitations: Naive T cell percentage showed a strong correlation with TCR beta diversity. From one million sequenced T cells, diversity estimates were lower bounds.

A note on this clonotype: The antigen is unknown.

For the second PCR, which ran for about 7 to 11 cycles, a sample-barcoded 5' primer and a J-beta primer mix were used. Via MiXCR, TCRdb re-called the 5' RACE reads, giving one row per CDR3 protein. The table has around 1,900,000 distinct CDR3 sequences, roughly 43% seen once; the top ten hold 20% to 25%. Ranging in age from about 6 to 95, the donors were healthy Caucasian individuals from Russia. Per sample, at least 6 micrograms of total RNA were extracted. The trim removed 4 bases at V and 7 bases at J, leaving 15 bases unmatched. Germline V CDR1 and CDR2: DFQATT, SNEGSKA (reference sequence). The CDR3 is made up of 17 amino acids.

This sequence originates from a human donor in good health. Material: blood. The chain combines TRBV20-1 with TRBJ2-1, with 11 bases identical to TRBD2. The CDR3 is CSAIFIAGGPVVNEQFF. CDR3 nucleotides: TGCAGTGCTATATTTATAGCGGGGGGGCCGGTAGTGAATGAGCAGTTCTTC.